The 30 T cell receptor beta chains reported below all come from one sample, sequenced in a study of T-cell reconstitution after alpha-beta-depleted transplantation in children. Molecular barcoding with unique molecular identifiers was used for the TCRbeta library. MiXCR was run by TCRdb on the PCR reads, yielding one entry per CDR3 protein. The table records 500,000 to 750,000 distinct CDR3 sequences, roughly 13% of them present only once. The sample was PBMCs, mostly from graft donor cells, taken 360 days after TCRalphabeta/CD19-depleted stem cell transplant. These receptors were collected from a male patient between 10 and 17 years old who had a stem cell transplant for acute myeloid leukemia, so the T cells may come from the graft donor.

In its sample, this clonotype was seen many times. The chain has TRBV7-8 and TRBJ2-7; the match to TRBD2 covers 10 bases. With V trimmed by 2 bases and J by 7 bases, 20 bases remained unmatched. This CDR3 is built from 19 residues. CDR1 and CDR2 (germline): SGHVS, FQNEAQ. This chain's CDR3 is CASSLWGISGLATLVEQYF. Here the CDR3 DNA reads TGTGCCAGCAGCTTATGGGGGATTTCGGGACTAGCGACACTGGTTGAGCAGTACTTC.

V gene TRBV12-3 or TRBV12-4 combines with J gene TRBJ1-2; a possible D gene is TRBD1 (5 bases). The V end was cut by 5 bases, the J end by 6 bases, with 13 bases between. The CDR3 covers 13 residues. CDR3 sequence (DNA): TGTGCCAGCAGTCCCGGACCGGGACATGGCTACACCTTC. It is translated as CASSPGPGHGYTF.

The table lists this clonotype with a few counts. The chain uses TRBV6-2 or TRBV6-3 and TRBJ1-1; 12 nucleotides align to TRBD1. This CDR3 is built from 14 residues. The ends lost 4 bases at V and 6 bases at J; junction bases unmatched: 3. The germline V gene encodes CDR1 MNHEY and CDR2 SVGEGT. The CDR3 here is CASSSGTGGPEAFF. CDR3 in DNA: TGTGCCAGCAGTTCCGGGACAGGGGGCCCTGAAGCTTTCTTT.

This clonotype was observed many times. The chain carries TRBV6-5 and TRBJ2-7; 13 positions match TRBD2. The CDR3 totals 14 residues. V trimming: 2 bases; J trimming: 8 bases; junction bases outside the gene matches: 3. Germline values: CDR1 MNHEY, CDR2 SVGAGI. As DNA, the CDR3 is TGTGCCAGCAGTTACGGGACTAGCGGGACTAAGCAGTACTTC. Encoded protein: CASSYGTSGTKQYF.

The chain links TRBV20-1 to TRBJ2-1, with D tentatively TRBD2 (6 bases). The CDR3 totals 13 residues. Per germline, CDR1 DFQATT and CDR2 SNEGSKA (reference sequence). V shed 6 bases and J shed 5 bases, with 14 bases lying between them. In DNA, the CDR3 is TGCAGTGCCCCGGGACTCGTCAACAATGAGCAGTTCTTC. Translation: CSAPGLVNNEQFF.

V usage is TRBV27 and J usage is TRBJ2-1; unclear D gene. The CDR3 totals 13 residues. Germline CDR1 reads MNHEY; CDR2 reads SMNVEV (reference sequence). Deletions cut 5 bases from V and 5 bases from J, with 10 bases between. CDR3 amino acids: CASSITGNNEQFF. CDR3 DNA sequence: TGTGCCAGCAGTATTACGGGTAACAATGAGCAGTTCTTC.

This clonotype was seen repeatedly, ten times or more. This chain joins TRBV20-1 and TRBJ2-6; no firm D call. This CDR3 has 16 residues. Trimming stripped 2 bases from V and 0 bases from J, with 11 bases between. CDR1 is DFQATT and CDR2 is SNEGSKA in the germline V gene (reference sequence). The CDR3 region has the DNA TGCAGTGCTAGATCGGAAGTGAGCTCTGGGGCCAACGTCCTGACTTTC. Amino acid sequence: CSARSEVSSGANVLTF.

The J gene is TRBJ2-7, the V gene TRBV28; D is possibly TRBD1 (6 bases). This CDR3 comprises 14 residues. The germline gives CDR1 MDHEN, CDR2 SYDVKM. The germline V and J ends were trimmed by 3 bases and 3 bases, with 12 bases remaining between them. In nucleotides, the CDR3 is TGTGCCAGCAGTTTGGAGACAGGCCTCTACGAGCAGTACTTC. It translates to CASSLETGLYEQYF.

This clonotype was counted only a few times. The CDR3, as DNA: TGTGCCAGCAGTTTAACGGACCTCTATGGCTACACCTTC. Its protein is CASSLTDLYGYTF. V usage is TRBV28 and J usage is TRBJ1-2; D unresolved. The germline V gene encodes CDR1 MDHEN and CDR2 SYDVKM. The length of the CDR3 is 13 residues. V shed 2 bases and J shed 4 bases, with 8 bases lying between them.

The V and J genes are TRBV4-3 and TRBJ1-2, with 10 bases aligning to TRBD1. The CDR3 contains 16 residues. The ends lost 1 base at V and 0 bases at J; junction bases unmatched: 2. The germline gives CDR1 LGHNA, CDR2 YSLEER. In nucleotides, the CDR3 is TGCGCCAGCAGCCAAGGGACAGGGGGGGCTAACTATGGCTACACCTTC. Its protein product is CASSQGTGGANYGYTF.

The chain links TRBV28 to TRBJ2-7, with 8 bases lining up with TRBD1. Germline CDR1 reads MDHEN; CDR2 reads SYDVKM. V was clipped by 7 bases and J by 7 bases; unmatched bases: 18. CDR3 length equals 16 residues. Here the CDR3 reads CASTLSETGAPWEQYF. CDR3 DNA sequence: TGTGCCAGCACCTTAAGTGAGACAGGGGCTCCCTGGGAGCAGTACTTC. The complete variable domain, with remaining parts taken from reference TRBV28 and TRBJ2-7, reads DVKVTQSSRYLVKRTGEKVFLECVQDMDHENMFWYRQDPGLGLRLIYFSYDVKMKEKGDIPEGYSVSREKKERFSLILESASTNQTSMYLCASTLSETGAPWEQYFGPGTRLTVT.

The CDR3 bases are TGTGCCAGCAGCTTAGGTAAGGGACTAGCGGGAGTACATGAGCAGTTCTTC. It translates to CASSLGKGLAGVHEQFF. The rearrangement links TRBV11-3 to TRBJ2-1; 14 positions match TRBD2. The J segment lost 8 bases and the V segment lost 1 base, leaving 7 bases of the junction unmatched. The V gene's germline CDR1 is SGHNT and CDR2 YENEEA. The CDR3 covers 17 residues.

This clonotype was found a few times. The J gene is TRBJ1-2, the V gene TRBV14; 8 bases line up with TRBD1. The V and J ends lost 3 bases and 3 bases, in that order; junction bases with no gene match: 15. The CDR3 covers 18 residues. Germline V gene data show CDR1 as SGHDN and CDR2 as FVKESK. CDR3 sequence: CASSQGWSRGPGDYGYTF. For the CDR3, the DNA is TGTGCCAGCAGCCAGGGCTGGTCCAGGGGGCCCGGAGACTATGGCTACACCTTC. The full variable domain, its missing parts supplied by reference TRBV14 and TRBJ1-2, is EAGVTQFPSHSVIEKGQTVTLRCDPISGHDNLYWYRRVMGKEIKFLLHFVKESKQDESGMPNNRFLAERTGGTYSTLKVQPAELEDSGVYFCASSQGWSRGPGDYGYTFGSGTRLTVV.

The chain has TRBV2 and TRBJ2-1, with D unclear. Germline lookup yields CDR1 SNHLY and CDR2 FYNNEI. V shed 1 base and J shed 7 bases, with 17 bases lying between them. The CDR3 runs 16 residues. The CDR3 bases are TGTGCCAGCAGTGAAGGGCTTGATATTAGATTAAATGAGCAGTTCTTC. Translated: CASSEGLDIRLNEQFF.

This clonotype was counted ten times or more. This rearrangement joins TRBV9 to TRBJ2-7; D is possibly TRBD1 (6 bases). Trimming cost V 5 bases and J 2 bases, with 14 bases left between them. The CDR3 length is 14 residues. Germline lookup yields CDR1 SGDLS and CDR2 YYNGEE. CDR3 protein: CASSGRDTTYEQYF. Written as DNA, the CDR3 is TGTGCCAGCAGTGGCCGGGACACCACCTACGAGCAGTACTTC. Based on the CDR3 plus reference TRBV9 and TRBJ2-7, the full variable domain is DSGVTQTPKHLITATGQRVTLRCSPRSGDLSVYWYQQSLDQGLQFLIQYYNGEERAKGNILERFSAQQFPDLHSELNLSSLELGDSALYFCASSGRDTTYEQYFGPGTRLTVT.

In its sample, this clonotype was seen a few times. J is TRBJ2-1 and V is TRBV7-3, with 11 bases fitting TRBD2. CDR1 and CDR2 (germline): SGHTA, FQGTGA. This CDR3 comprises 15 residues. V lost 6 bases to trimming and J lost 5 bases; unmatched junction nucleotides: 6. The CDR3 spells CASRKGLADHNEQFF. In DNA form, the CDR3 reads TGTGCCAGCAGGAAGGGACTAGCGGATCACAATGAGCAGTTCTTC.

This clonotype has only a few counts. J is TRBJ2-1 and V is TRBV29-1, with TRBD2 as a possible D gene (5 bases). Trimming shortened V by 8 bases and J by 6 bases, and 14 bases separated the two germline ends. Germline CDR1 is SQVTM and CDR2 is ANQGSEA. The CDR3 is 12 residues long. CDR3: CSSGSSLNEQFF. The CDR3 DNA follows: TGCAGCAGCGGAAGCTCCCTCAATGAGCAGTTCTTC.

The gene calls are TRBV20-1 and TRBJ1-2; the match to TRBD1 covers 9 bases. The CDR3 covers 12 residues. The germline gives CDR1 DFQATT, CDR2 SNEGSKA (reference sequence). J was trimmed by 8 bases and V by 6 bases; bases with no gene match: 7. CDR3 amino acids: CSAKQGAQGYTF. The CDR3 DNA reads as TGCAGTGCGAAACAGGGGGCGCAAGGCTACACCTTC.

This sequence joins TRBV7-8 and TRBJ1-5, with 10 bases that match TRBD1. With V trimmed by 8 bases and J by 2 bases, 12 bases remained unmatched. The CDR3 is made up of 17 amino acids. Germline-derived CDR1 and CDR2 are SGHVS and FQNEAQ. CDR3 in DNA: TGTGCCAGCGCGCAAGAGGGACAGGGGACGGGCAATCAGCCCCAGCATTTT. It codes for CASAQEGQGTGNQPQHF.

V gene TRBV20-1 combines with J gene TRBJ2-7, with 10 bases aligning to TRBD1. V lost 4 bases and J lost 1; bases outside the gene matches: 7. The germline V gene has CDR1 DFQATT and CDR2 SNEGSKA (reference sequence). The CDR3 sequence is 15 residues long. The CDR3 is CSATGQGQMSYEQYF. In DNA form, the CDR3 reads TGCAGTGCTACGGGACAGGGGCAGATGTCCTACGAGCAGTACTTC.

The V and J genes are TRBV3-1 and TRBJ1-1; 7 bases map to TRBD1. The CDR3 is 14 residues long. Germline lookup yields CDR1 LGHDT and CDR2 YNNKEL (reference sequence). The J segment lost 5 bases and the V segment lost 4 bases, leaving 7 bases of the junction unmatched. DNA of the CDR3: TGTGCCAGCAGCCCCCAAGACAGGGTAACTGAAGCTTTCTTT. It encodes CASSPQDRVTEAFF.

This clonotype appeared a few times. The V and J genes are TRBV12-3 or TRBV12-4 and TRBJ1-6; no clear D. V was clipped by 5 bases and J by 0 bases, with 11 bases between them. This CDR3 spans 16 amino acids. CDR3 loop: CASSPGMVSYNSPLHF. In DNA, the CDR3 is TGTGCCAGCAGTCCGGGGATGGTCTCCTATAATTCACCCCTCCACTTT.

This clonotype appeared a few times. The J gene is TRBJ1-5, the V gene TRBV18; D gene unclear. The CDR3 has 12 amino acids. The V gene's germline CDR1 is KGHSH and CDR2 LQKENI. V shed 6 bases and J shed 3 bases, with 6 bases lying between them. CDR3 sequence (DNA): TGTGCCAGCTCGGACCCCAATCAGCCCCAGCATTTT. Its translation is CASSDPNQPQHF.

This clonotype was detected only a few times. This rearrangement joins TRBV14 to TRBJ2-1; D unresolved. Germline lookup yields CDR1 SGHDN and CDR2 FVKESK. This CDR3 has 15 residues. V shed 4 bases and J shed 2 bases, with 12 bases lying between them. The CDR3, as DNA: TGTGCCAGCAGCCGATCTAAAGGTACCTACAATGAGCAGTTCTTC. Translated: CASSRSKGTYNEQFF.

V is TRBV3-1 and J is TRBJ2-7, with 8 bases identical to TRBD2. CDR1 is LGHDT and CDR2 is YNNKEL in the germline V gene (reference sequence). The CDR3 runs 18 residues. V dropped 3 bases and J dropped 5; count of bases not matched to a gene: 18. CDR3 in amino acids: CASSQPGLTGRANNEQYF. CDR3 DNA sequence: TGTGCCAGCAGCCAGCCTGGACTAACCGGGAGGGCTAATAACGAGCAGTACTTC.

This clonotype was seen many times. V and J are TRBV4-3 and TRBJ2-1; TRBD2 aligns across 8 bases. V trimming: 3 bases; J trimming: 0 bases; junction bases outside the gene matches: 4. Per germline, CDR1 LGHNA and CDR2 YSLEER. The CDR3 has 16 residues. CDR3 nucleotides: TGCGCCAGCAGCCAGGAAACTAGCGGCTCCTACAATGAGCAGTTCTTC. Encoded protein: CASSQETSGSYNEQFF.

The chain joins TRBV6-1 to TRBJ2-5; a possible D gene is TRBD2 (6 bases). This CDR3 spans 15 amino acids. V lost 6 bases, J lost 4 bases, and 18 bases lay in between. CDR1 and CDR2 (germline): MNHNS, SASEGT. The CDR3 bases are TGTGCCAGCAGCCGCGAGGACGGGAGTGGAGAGACCCAGTACTTC. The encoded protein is CASSREDGSGETQYF.

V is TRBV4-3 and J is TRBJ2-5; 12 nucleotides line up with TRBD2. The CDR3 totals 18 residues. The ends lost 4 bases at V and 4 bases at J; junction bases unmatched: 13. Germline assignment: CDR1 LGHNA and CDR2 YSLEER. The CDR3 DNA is TGCGCCAGCAGCCGGGGAGGGCTAGCGGGAGGGCCAGGAGAGACCCAGTACTTC. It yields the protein CASSRGGLAGGPGETQYF.

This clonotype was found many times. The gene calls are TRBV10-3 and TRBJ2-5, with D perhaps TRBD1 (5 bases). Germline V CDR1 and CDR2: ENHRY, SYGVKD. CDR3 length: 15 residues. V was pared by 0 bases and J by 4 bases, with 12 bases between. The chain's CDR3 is CAISESRGIPETQYF. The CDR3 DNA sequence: TGTGCCATCAGTGAGTCTAGGGGAATCCCAGAGACCCAGTACTTC.

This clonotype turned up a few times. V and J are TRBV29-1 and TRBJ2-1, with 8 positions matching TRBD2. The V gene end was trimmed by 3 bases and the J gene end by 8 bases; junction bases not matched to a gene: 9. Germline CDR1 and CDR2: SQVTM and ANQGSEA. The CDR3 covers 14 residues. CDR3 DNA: TGCAGCGTTGAGGGGCGACTAGCGAGCTATGAGCAGTTCTTC. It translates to CSVEGRLASYEQFF.